This is a list of T cell receptor beta chains from one sample in a study of regulatory T cells in long-lasting Graves disease. TCRdb redid the calling of the multiplex PCR reads with MiXCR, one entry per CDR3 protein. This sample has fewer than 400,000 distinct CDR3 sequences, with roughly 20% found just once. The sample was peripheral blood mononuclear cells (PBMCs), taken when the disease was refractory, from a patient treated with antithyroid drugs. The receptor set was obtained from a female donor with Graves disease. Both conserved end residues are part of each CDR3. The D gene is left open where the match is weak. A clone size is listed for some rows: how often the clone was seen (once, few, many), or a class if it is expanded.

J gene: TRBJ1-1; V gene: TRBV7-2; D gene: TRBD1; clone size: many; CDR3 DNA: TGTGCCAGCAGCTTCAGGGGGGCGAACACTGAAGCTTTCTTT; CDR3 protein: CASSFRGANTEAFF
J gene: TRBJ1-1; V gene: TRBV7-2; D gene: .; clone size: .; CDR3 DNA: TGTGCCAGCAGCTCCCTCCCGGGGGGATATGAAGCTTTCTTT; CDR3 protein: CASSSLPGGYEAFF
J gene: TRBJ2-7; V gene: TRBV7-2; D gene: TRBD2; clone size: few; CDR3 DNA: TGTGCCAGCAGCTCCTCTAGCGGGCCTTCCTACGAGCAGTACTTC; CDR3 protein: CASSSSSGPSYEQYF
J gene: TRBJ2-5; V gene: TRBV19; D gene: TRBD1; clone size: many; CDR3 DNA: TGTGCCAGTAGTAAGCCAACAGGGGTTAGCGAGACCCAGTACTTC; CDR3 protein: CASSKPTGVSETQYF
J gene: TRBJ1-6; V gene: TRBV9; D gene: TRBD1; clone size: .; CDR3 DNA: TGTGCCAGCAGCGTCGGACAGGGGGGGGAAAATTCACCCCTCCACTTT; CDR3 protein: CASSVGQGGENSPLHF
J gene: TRBJ2-3; V gene: TRBV7-2; D gene: TRBD2; clone size: .; CDR3 DNA: TGTGCCAGCAGCTCCCGGACTAGCGGGAGATCAGATACGCAGTATTTT; CDR3 protein: CASSSRTSGRSDTQYF
J gene: TRBJ2-7; V gene: TRBV4-3; D gene: TRBD1; clone size: .; CDR3 DNA: TGCGCCAGCAGCCAAGATGCCAGGGGGCGGTTTGAGCAGTACTTC; CDR3 protein: CASSQDARGRFEQYF
J gene: TRBJ2-5; V gene: TRBV20-1; D gene: TRBD2; clone size: .; CDR3 DNA: TGCAGTGCTAGAGACGAGGGACTAGCGGGACGACAAGAGACCCAGTACTTC; CDR3 protein: CSARDEGLAGRQETQYF
J gene: TRBJ2-7; V gene: TRBV11-2; D gene: .; clone size: many; CDR3 DNA: TGTGCCAGCAGCTTAGATACAGGGTTTTACGAGCAGTACTTC; CDR3 protein: CASSLDTGFYEQYF
J gene: TRBJ1-4; V gene: TRBV7-6; D gene: .; clone size: many; CDR3 DNA: TGTGCCAGCAGCCTTGGGGTTTCTAATGAAAAACTGTTTTTT; CDR3 protein: CASSLGVSNEKLFF
J gene: TRBJ2-7; V gene: TRBV5-4; D gene: TRBD2; clone size: few; CDR3 DNA: TGTGCCAGCAGCTCGAAAGGACTAGCGATTTCCTACGAGCAGTACTTC; CDR3 protein: CASSSKGLAISYEQYF
J gene: TRBJ2-5; V gene: TRBV7-2; D gene: .; clone size: few; CDR3 DNA: TGTGCCAGCAGCTTCTACAGAAACCAAGAGACCCAGTACTTC; CDR3 protein: CASSFYRNQETQYF
J gene: TRBJ2-2; V gene: TRBV5-6; D gene: .; clone size: .; CDR3 DNA: TGTGCCAGCAGCTTGGCCATAGGGTTCACCGGGGAGCTGTTTTTT; CDR3 protein: CASSLAIGFTGELFF
J gene: TRBJ2-7; V gene: TRBV29-1; D gene: TRBD2; clone size: .; CDR3 DNA: TGCAGCGTTGTAGCGGGAGCCCGCTTTGAGCAGTACTTC; CDR3 protein: CSVVAGARFEQYF
J gene: TRBJ1-2; V gene: TRBV5-5; D gene: .; clone size: .; CDR3 DNA: TGTGCCAGCAGCGATGTGACAGACTATGGCTACACCTTC; CDR3 protein: CASSDVTDYGYTF
J gene: TRBJ1-3; V gene: TRBV7-3; D gene: .; clone size: many; CDR3 DNA: TGTGCCAGCAGCTTAATAGGGTCAAACACCATATATTTT; CDR3 protein: CASSLIGSNTIYF
J gene: TRBJ2-7; V gene: TRBV7-2; D gene: .; clone size: few; CDR3 DNA: TGTGCCAGCAGCCCGGGGGACCCCATGTACGAGCAGTACTTC; CDR3 protein: CASSPGDPMYEQYF
J gene: TRBJ2-6; V gene: TRBV29-1; D gene: .; clone size: .; CDR3 DNA: TGCAGCTTTCTTCCGGGATCCGGGGGCGTCCTGACTTTC; CDR3 protein: CSFLPGSGGVLTF
J gene: TRBJ2-2; V gene: TRBV5-1; D gene: TRBD1; clone size: .; CDR3 DNA: TGTGCCAGCAGCTTAGGCCTGGGGGACAGGAGGACCGGGGAGCTGTTTTTT; CDR3 protein: CASSLGLGDRRTGELFF
J gene: TRBJ2-5; V gene: TRBV24-1; D gene: TRBD2; clone size: .; CDR3 DNA: TGTGCCACCAGCGGCACTCAAGCGGGGCTCAGAGAGACCCAGTACTTC; CDR3 protein: CATSGTQAGLRETQYF
J gene: TRBJ2-7; V gene: TRBV4-3; D gene: .; clone size: .; CDR3 DNA: TGCGCCAGCAGCCAACACTTGGGGACCTCCTACGAGCAGTACTTC; CDR3 protein: CASSQHLGTSYEQYF
J gene: TRBJ2-7; V gene: TRBV20-1; D gene: TRBD2; clone size: many; CDR3 DNA: TGCAGTGCTAGAGGACTAGCGGTTTCCTACGAGCAGTACTTC; CDR3 protein: CSARGLAVSYEQYF
J gene: TRBJ2-2; V gene: TRBV28; D gene: .; clone size: few; CDR3 DNA: TGTGCCAGCAACGGGGCAGATAAAACCGGGGAGCTGTTTTTT; CDR3 protein: CASNGADKTGELFF
J gene: TRBJ1-6; V gene: TRBV12-3/TRBV12-4; D gene: .; clone size: .; CDR3 DNA: TGTGCCAGCAGTTATACGCAATCACCCCTCCACTTT; CDR3 protein: CASSYTQSPLHF
J gene: TRBJ1-6; V gene: TRBV28; D gene: .; clone size: many; CDR3 DNA: TGTGCCAGCAGTTTCGGGGGGGGGTCTAATTCACCCCTCCACTTT; CDR3 protein: CASSFGGGSNSPLHF
J gene: TRBJ2-7; V gene: TRBV18; D gene: .; clone size: many; CDR3 DNA: TGTGCCAGCTCACCACCGTCTAGGAGTTACGAGCAGTACTTC; CDR3 protein: CASSPPSRSYEQYF
J gene: TRBJ1-2; V gene: TRBV10-3; D gene: .; clone size: .; CDR3 DNA: TGTGCCATCGGGAGGACGGAGAACTATGGCTACACCTTC; CDR3 protein: CAIGRTENYGYTF
J gene: TRBJ1-5; V gene: TRBV28; D gene: TRBD1; clone size: many; CDR3 DNA: TGTGCCAGCAGTTTAAGACAGGGGACCCTTCCTCAGCCCCAGCATTTT; CDR3 protein: CASSLRQGTLPQPQHF
J gene: TRBJ1-2; V gene: TRBV2; D gene: TRBD1; clone size: many; CDR3 DNA: TGTGCCAGCAGTGAACGGGGCGACAGGGGCAGTGGCTACACCTTC; CDR3 protein: CASSERGDRGSGYTF
J gene: TRBJ2-7; V gene: TRBV20-1; D gene: .; clone size: many; CDR3 DNA: TGCAGTGCTAGAGCCGTCTGGGCAAGTGACTCCTACGAGCAGTACTTC; CDR3 protein: CSARAVWASDSYEQYF
J gene: TRBJ1-3; V gene: TRBV5-1; D gene: TRBD1; clone size: .; CDR3 DNA: TGCGCCAGCAGCCCTGACAGGGCTGGAAACACCATATATTTT; CDR3 protein: CASSPDRAGNTIYF
J gene: TRBJ1-5; V gene: TRBV11-2; D gene: .; clone size: many; CDR3 DNA: TGTGCCAGCAGCTTAGAGCCATTGAATCAGCCCCAGCATTTT; CDR3 protein: CASSLEPLNQPQHF
J gene: TRBJ2-7; V gene: TRBV29-1; D gene: .; clone size: .; CDR3 DNA: TGCAGCGTTGCGGGACCAACCTACGAGCAGTACTTC; CDR3 protein: CSVAGPTYEQYF
J gene: TRBJ2-3; V gene: TRBV12-3/TRBV12-4; D gene: .; clone size: .; CDR3 DNA: TGTGCCAGCAGTTTATACGGGGCAGGCACAGATACGCAGTATTTT; CDR3 protein: CASSLYGAGTDTQYF
J gene: TRBJ2-4; V gene: TRBV30; D gene: TRBD1; clone size: many; CDR3 DNA: TGTGCCTGGAGGTCCAAAGGGGGCTTTGGAAACATTCAGTACTTC; CDR3 protein: CAWRSKGGFGNIQYF
J gene: TRBJ2-7; V gene: TRBV5-6; D gene: .; clone size: many; CDR3 DNA: TGTGCCAGCAGCTCCACAGGGTACGAGCAGTACTTC; CDR3 protein: CASSSTGYEQYF
J gene: TRBJ1-1; V gene: TRBV4-1; D gene: .; clone size: .; CDR3 DNA: TGCGCCAGCAGCCAACACACCGGGGGCTTCACTGAAGCTTTCTTT; CDR3 protein: CASSQHTGGFTEAFF
J gene: TRBJ2-7; V gene: TRBV20-1; D gene: .; clone size: .; CDR3 DNA: TGCAGTGCTAGAGATTCTCTCAGGTTCGAGCAGTACTTC; CDR3 protein: CSARDSLRFEQYF
J gene: TRBJ2-7; V gene: TRBV7-9; D gene: .; clone size: .; CDR3 DNA: TGTGCCAGCAGCCCCGGGTTCCTTAGCTACGAGCAGTACTTC; CDR3 protein: CASSPGFLSYEQYF
J gene: TRBJ2-7; V gene: TRBV7-9; D gene: .; clone size: .; CDR3 DNA: TGTGCCAGCAGCCAGTTGGCGGACTCCTACGAGCAGTACTTC; CDR3 protein: CASSQLADSYEQYF
J gene: TRBJ1-6; V gene: TRBV4-1; D gene: TRBD1; clone size: .; CDR3 DNA: TGCGCCAGCAGCCGGACAGGGGGGCTTACGCCCCTCCACTTT; CDR3 protein: CASSRTGGLTPLHF